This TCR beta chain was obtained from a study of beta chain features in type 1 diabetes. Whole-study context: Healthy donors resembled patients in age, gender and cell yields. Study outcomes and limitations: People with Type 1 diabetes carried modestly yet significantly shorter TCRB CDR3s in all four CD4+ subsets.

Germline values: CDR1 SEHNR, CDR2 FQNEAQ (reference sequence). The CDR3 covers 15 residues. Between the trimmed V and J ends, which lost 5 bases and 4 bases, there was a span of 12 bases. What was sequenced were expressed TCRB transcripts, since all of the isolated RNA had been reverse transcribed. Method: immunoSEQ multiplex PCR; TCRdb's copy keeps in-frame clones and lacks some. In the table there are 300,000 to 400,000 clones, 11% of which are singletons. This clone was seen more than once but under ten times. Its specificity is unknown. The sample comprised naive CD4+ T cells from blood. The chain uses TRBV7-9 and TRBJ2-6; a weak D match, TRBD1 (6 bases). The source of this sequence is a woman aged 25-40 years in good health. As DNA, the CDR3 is TGTGCCAGCAGCCCCAGGGGAGCGGGGGCCAACGTCCTGACTTTC. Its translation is CASSPRGAGANVLTF.